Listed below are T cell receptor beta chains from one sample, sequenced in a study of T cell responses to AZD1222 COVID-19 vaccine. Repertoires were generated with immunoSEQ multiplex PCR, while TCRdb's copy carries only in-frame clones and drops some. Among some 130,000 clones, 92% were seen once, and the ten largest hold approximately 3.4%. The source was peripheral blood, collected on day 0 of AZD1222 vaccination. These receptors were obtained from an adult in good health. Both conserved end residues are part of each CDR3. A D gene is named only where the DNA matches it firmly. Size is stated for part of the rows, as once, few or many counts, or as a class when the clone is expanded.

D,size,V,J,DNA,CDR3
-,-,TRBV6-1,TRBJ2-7,TGTGCCAGCAGTGAAGCGCGCCCGTACGAGCAGTACTTC,CASSEARPYEQYF
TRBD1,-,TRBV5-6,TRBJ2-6,TGTGCCAGCAGCGCGGGACAGGGGGCCTCCTACTCTGGGGCCAACGTCCTGACTTTC,CASSAGQGASYSGANVLTF
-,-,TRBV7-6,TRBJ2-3,TGTGCCAGCAGCTTAGTCTCGAGAAGCACAGATACGCAGTATTTT,CASSLVSRSTDTQYF
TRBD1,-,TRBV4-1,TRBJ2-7,TGCGCCAGCAGCCAAGGCCCGGACAGGTTCTACGAGCAGTACTTC,CASSQGPDRFYEQYF
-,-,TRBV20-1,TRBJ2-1,TGCAGTGCTACTAGCAGCAATGAGCAGTTCTTC,CSATSSNEQFF
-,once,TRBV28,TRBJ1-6,TGTGCCAGCAGCCCAGTGGGGTCAAGGCGATCACCCCTCCACTTT,CASSPVGSRRSPLHF
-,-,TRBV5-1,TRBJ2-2,TGCGCCAGCAGCTTGGTCGCGGGTGGGGAGCTGTTTTTT,CASSLVAGGELFF
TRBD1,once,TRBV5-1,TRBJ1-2,TGCGCCAGCAGCGGGCAGGGGGCGTCCTATGGCTACACCTTC,CASSGQGASYGYTF
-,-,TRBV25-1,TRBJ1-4,TGTGCCAGCAGTAAGACGGGGGGGTTTGATGAAAAACTGTTTTTT,CASSKTGGFDEKLFF
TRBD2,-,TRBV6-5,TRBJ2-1,TGTGCCAGCACCAGGAGAAACGGGAGGGAAAATGAGCAGTTCTTC,CASTRRNGRENEQFF
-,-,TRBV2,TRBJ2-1,TGTGCCAGCAGTGAAACCCGCTACAATGAGCAGTTCTTC,CASSETRYNEQFF
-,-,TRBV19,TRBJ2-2,TGTGCCAGTAGTGGCAGCAATTGGGGAGGCAACACCGGGGAGCTGTTTTTT,CASSGSNWGGNTGELFF
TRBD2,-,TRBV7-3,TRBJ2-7,TGTGCCAGCAGCTTAGTAGGCGGGGGCTCCTACGAGCAGTACTTC,CASSLVGGGSYEQYF